The clone carrying this TCR beta chain came up many times. TCRdb ran MiXCR on the 5' RACE reads and lists one entry per CDR3 protein. The sample shows approximately 64,000 distinct CDR3 sequences, roughly 19% of them seen only once. V shed 3 bases and J shed 9 bases, with 14 bases lying between them. Per the germline V gene, CDR1 is LGHDT and CDR2 is YNNKEL (reference sequence). There are 13 residues in the CDR3. These data belong to a study of HIV-infected patients and healthy controls. This chain links TRBV3-1 with TRBJ2-5; D remains ambiguous. Sequenced material: CD4+ T cells from blood. This clonotype was sampled from a human donor in good health. The CDR3 sequence is CASSHSGYLSQYF. The CDR3, as DNA: TGTGCCAGCAGCCACTCAGGTTACTTGTCCCAGTACTTC.